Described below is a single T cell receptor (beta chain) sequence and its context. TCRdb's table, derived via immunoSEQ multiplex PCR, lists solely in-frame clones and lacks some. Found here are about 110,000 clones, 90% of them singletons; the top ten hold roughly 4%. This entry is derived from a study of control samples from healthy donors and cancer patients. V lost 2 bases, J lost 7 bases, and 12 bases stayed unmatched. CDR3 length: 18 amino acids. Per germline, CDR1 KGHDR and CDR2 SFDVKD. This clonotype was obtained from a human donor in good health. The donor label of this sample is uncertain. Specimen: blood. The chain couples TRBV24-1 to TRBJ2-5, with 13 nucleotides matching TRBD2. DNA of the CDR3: TGTGCCACCAGTGATTCCAATATACTAGCGGGGGGGTCTGGGACCCAGTACTTC. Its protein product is CATSDSNILAGGSGTQYF.